These 8 T cell receptor beta chains came from one sample sequenced in a study of T cells expressing NK-cell markers. One entry per CDR3 protein, without DNA, is what TCRdb gives after re-calling the 5' RACE reads. This sample's table reports 450,000 to 600,000 distinct CDR3 sequences. The sequencing input was blood T cells: a sorted CD56 or NKG2C T cell subset, CD4+ or CD8+ T cells, or bulk PBMC T cells (not recorded which). These TCRs come from a young man in good health.

The rearrangement uses TRBV7-2 and TRBJ2-1. Germline V gene sequence: CDR1 SGHTA, CDR2 FQGNSA. The CDR3 sequence is 15 residues long. The CDR3 loop reads CASSLVIKWLNEQFF.

V is TRBV5-6 and J is TRBJ2-3; the TCRdb D gene call, TRBD2, has no DNA to confirm it. The germline gives CDR1 SGHDT, CDR2 YYEEEE. The CDR3 is 14 residues long. CDR3 sequence reads: CASKTNPGGDTQYF.

V is TRBV4-3 and J is TRBJ2-3; TCRdb calls TRBD2, which cannot be checked without DNA. There are 15 residues in the CDR3. Germline CDR1 is LGHNA and CDR2 is YSLEER. CDR3: CASSQELAGTATQYF.

V usage is TRBV5-1 and J usage is TRBJ2-7. CDR1 is SGHRS, CDR2 YFSETQ, per germline. This CDR3 is built from 14 residues. The CDR3 sequence: CASSLEASFHEQYF.

The V gene is TRBV6-1, the J gene TRBJ2-2; the TCRdb D gene call, TRBD1, has no DNA to confirm it. The CDR3 extends over 13 amino acids. Germline CDR1 MNHNS, CDR2 SASEGT. CDR3 in amino acids: CASSRQGTGELFF.

The V and J genes are TRBV12-3 or TRBV12-4 and TRBJ1-5; as DNA is missing, the TRBD1 call by TCRdb cannot be tested. The CDR3 has 15 amino acids. The CDR3 here is CASSLGGARSQPQHF.

This chain links TRBV5-5 with TRBJ2-1; absent DNA, TCRdb's TRBD1 call cannot be checked. This CDR3 contains 14 residues. Germline CDR1 SGHKS, CDR2 YYEKEE (reference sequence). Here the CDR3 reads CASRLGTAPNEQFF.

This chain uses TRBV20-1 with TRBJ2-3; TCRdb's assignment of TRBD2 cannot be checked, as there is no DNA. This CDR3 contains 16 residues. The germline gives CDR1 DFQATT, CDR2 SNEGSKA (reference sequence). The CDR3 region is CSAWEPRSSSTDTQYF.